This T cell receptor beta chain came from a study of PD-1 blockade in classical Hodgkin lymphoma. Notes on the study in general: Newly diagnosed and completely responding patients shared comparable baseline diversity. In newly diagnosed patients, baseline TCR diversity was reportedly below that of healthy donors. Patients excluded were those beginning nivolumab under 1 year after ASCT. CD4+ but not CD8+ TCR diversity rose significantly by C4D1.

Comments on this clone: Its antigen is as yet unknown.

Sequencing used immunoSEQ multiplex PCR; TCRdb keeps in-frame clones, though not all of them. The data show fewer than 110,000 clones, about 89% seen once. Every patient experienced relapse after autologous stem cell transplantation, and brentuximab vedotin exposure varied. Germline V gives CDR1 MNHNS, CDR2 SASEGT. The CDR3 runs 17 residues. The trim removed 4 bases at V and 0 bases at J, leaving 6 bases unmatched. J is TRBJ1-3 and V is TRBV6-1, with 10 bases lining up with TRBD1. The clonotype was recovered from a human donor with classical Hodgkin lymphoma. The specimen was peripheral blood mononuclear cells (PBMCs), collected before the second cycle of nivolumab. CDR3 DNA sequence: TGTGCCAGCAGTGGTGGGACAGGGGACGTCTCTGGAAACACCATATATTTT. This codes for CASSGGTGDVSGNTIYF.